The 29 T cell receptor beta chains given below trace back to one sample, sequenced in a study of metastatic and nonmetastatic thyroid tumors (dated by TCRdb to the early 2020s). Libraries were constructed by PCR. The sequencer listed for this sample is Illumina HiSeq 4000. Using fastp trimming at Q25 and MiXCR clonotype assembly, TCRdb reanalyzed the public sequencing data and kept in-frame beta chains. The sample yields 15,000 to 20,000 clones; roughly 26% were counted once. Of the sample, about 10% is held by the ten largest clones. Before undergoing thyroid surgery, none of the patients had been given any kind of treatment. The material sequenced was tumor tissue. The receptor set was obtained from a female donor with papillary thyroid cancer or a benign thyroid nodule (not recorded which). Some clones in this sample may be carry-over from other donors' samples.

The V and J genes are TRBV19 and TRBJ1-2; 7 bases align to TRBD1. The CDR3 runs to 15 residues. Germline-derived CDR1 and CDR2 are LNHDA and SQIVND (reference sequence). After removal of 2 bases from V and 2 bases from J, the junction contained 5 bases not matched to a gene. The CDR3 loop is CASSIKPTGNYGYTF. The CDR3 DNA follows: TGTGCCAGTAGTATAAAGCCGACAGGGAACTATGGCTACACCTTC.

Regarding this clone: It may be a read error: a sequence one base away is much more abundant. In the same sample, other DNA sequences code for this CDR3. The chain links TRBV5-4 to TRBJ2-2, with D possibly called TRBD1 or TRBD2 (5 bases each). CDR1 SGHNT and CDR2 YYREEE come from the germline V gene (reference sequence). Trimming cost V 4 bases and J 4 bases, with 17 bases left between them. This CDR3 spans 16 amino acids. CDR3 coding DNA: TGTGCCAGCAGCCGAAGCAGGTTGGGGGTCACCGGGGAGCTGTTTTTT. Translating gives CASSRSRLGVTGELFF.

This clone qualifies as medium-sized (0.01 to 0.1%). The genes are TRBV6-1 and TRBJ2-1; D might be TRBD1 or TRBD2, each matching 6 bases. The CDR3 consists of 16 residues. V dropped 3 bases and J dropped 3 bases, with 15 bases sitting between them. CDR1 and CDR2 from the germline V gene are MNHNS and SASEGT. CDR3 region: CASSDMGGTFYNEQFF. The CDR3 region has the DNA TGTGCCAGCAGTGATATGGGGGGCACTTTCTACAATGAGCAGTTCTTC.

This clone was seen a few times. It may be a read error: a sequence one base away is much more abundant. The CDR3 DNA reads as TGTCCCAGCAGTGGGACTAGCGGGACCACCTCCTACGAGCAGTACTTC. This gives the protein CPSSGTSGTTSYEQYF. V usage is TRBV5-4 and J usage is TRBJ2-7; TRBD2 agrees at 13 bases. CDR1 and CDR2 (germline): SGHNT, YYREEE (reference sequence). This CDR3 region has 16 residues.

By share, this clone ranks as medium-sized. The gene calls are TRBV2 and TRBJ2-7; tentative D call: TRBD1 (7 bases). CDR3 length: 12 residues. Germline V CDR1 and CDR2: SNHLY, FYNNEI. V was clipped by 5 bases and J by 4 bases, with 9 bases between them. In DNA form, the CDR3 reads TGTGCCAGCAGTTCAGGGGGGTACGAGCAGTACTTC. Translation gives CASSSGGYEQYF.

This clone has only one observation. The chain uses TRBV5-1 and TRBJ1-1; D gene uncertain. This CDR3 spans 11 amino acids. V lost 7 bases and J 4 bases, leaving 8 bases between the germline ends. Germline V CDR1 and CDR2: SGHRS, YFSETQ. The CDR3, as DNA: TGCGCCAGCGTCGAGGGCACTGAAGCTTTCTTT. This gives the protein CASVEGTEAFF.

This clone was counted only a few times. The chain uses TRBV12-3 or TRBV12-4 and TRBJ2-5; D gene unclear. The CDR3 contains 11 residues. The ends were cut back, 5 bases at V and 5 bases at J, with 6 bases in the middle. The CDR3 DNA sequence: TGTGCCAGCAGTATAATGGAGACCCAGTACTTC. This sequence encodes CASSIMETQYF.

By share, this clone ranks as medium-sized. V gene TRBV19 combines with J gene TRBJ1-2, with D maybe TRBD1 (6 bases). The CDR3 length is 12 residues. Per the germline V gene, CDR1 is LNHDA and CDR2 is SQIVND (reference sequence). V shed 10 bases and J shed 8 bases, with 17 bases lying between them. The CDR3 DNA reads TGTGCCACCCGGGACATACGAGGAGGCTACACCTTC. Its protein product is CATRDIRGGYTF. Together with reference TRBV19 and TRBJ1-2, the CDR3 gives the full variable domain: DGGITQSPKYLFRKEGQNVTLSCEQNLNHDAMYWYRQDPGQGLRLIYYSQIVNDFQKGDIAEGYSVSREKKESFPLTVTSAQKNPTAFYLCATRDIRGGYTFGSGTRLTVV.

The chain couples TRBV6-5 to TRBJ2-7; maybe TRBD2 (5 bases). Trimming pared 4 bases from V and 4 bases from J, leaving 17 bases between. The CDR3 consists of 15 residues. Looked up from germline, CDR1 is MNHEY and CDR2 is SVGAGI. CDR3 amino acids: CASSSLGSVSYEQYF. CDR3 in DNA: TGTGCCAGCAGTTCTCTGGGTAGCGTCTCTTACGAGCAGTACTTC.

This clone occurred many times. V gene TRBV5-6 combines with J gene TRBJ1-1; D perhaps matches TRBD1 (6 bases). Trimming removed 5 bases at V and 0 bases at J, with 17 bases between. The germline V gene encodes CDR1 SGHDT and CDR2 YYEEEE. This CDR3 has 16 residues. This CDR3 reads CASRRWTVIMNTEAFF. The CDR3 DNA sequence: TGTGCCAGCAGACGGTGGACAGTTATCATGAACACTGAAGCTTTCTTT.

This clone is categorized as medium-sized. The gene calls are TRBV2 and TRBJ2-7; D is unresolved. This CDR3 has 11 amino acids. The germline V gene has CDR1 SNHLY and CDR2 FYNNEI. Trimming removed 6 bases at V and 1 base at J, with 4 bases between. CDR3 region: CASRGSYEQYF. CDR3 sequence (DNA): TGTGCCAGCAGGGGATCCTACGAGCAGTACTTC.

The chain couples TRBV9 to TRBJ1-2; the D gene is possibly TRBD1 (5 bases). V was clipped by 0 bases and J by 0 bases, with 15 bases between them. Germline values: CDR1 SGDLS, CDR2 YYNGEE. CDR3 length: 17 amino acids. As DNA, the CDR3 is TGTGCCAGCAGCGTAGACCGCAGGGCGGGAACTAACTATGGCTACACCTTC. Translation: CASSVDRRAGTNYGYTF.

In its sample, this clone was seen a few times. The junction does not match germline at one end; this may be a read error. The chain recombines TRBV15 with TRBJ1-4; D remains unclear. CDR3 size: 16 residues. Per the germline V gene, CDR1 is LNHNV and CDR2 is YYDKDF (reference sequence). CDR3 coding DNA: TGTGCCACCAGCAGAGACTCGGGTTCGACTAATGAAAAAATGTTTTTT. Residues: CATSRDSGSTNEKMFF.

In its sample, this clone ranks as medium-sized. The CDR3 bases are TGTGCCAGCAGCCTGGGGGGACAGAGGCTCAATTCACCCCTCCACTTT. Its protein is CASSLGGQRLNSPLHF. This chain links TRBV6-1 with TRBJ1-6, with 7 nucleotides matching TRBD1. V lost 6 bases, J lost 7 bases, and 12 bases stayed unmatched. Germline CDR1 reads MNHNS; CDR2 reads SASEGT. This CDR3 has 16 residues.

V gene TRBV30 combines with J gene TRBJ1-4; maybe TRBD1 (5 bases). In germline, CDR1 is GTSNPN, CDR2 SVGIG (reference sequence). Deletions cut 7 bases from V and 8 bases from J, with 17 bases between. The CDR3 contains 13 residues. The DNA of the CDR3 is TGTGCCTCACGGGGGGGACGTCGGGAAAAACTGTTTTTT. It encodes CASRGGRREKLFF. Full variable domain (remainder filled in from reference TRBV30 and TRBJ1-4): SQTIHQWPATLVQPVGSPLSLECTVEGTSNPNLYWYRQAAGRGLQLLFYSVGIGQISSEVPQNLSASRPQDRQFILSSKKLLLSDSGFYLCASRGGRREKLFFGSGTQLSVL.

As concerns this clone: An end of the junction differs from the germline gene, which may be a read error. The sample carries other DNA sequences with the same CDR3. The chain is built from TRBV6-1 and TRBJ1-1; D is uncertain. Germline CDR1 and CDR2: MNHNS and SASEGT. CDR3 size: 12 residues. In DNA form, the CDR3 reads TGTGCTAGCAGTGTCGGGTACTTCGAAGCTTTCTTC. Its translation is CASSVGYFEAFF.

The sample holds a few counts of this clone. The junction shows a germline mismatch at one end, possibly a read error. The identical CDR3 is also encoded by other nucleotide sequences in the sample. The chain joins TRBV20-1 to TRBJ2-3, with TRBD2 matching 8 bases. Germline CDR1 is DFQATT and CDR2 is SNEGSKA (reference sequence). The CDR3 has 13 residues. CDR3 residues: CASSGSISDTQYF. The DNA for the CDR3 is TGTGCTTCAAGCGGGAGTATCTCGGATACGCAGTATTTT.

The CDR3 reads CASSLDRAAADTQYF. The CDR3 nucleotides read TGTGCCAGCAGCTTGGACAGGGCTGCGGCAGATACGCAGTATTTT. The rearrangement links TRBV5-5 to TRBJ2-3; maybe TRBD1 (6 bases). The CDR3 is made up of 15 amino acids. Trimming shortened V by 0 bases and J by 4 bases, and 12 bases separated the two germline ends. From germline, CDR1 is SGHKS and CDR2 YYEKEE (reference sequence).

J is TRBJ2-2 and V is TRBV11-2; perhaps TRBD1 as D (5 bases). V lost 2 bases, J lost 7 bases, and 20 bases lay in between. The CDR3 spans 17 residues. CDR1 SGHAT and CDR2 FQNNGV come from the germline V gene. CDR3 DNA: TGTGCCAGCAGCTTATTCCCCAGCAGGGATTATATCGGGGAGCTGTTTTTT. Translated, it gives CASSLFPSRDYIGELFF.

This clone showed up many times. The chain couples TRBV20-1 to TRBJ2-7; TRBD2 agrees at 8 bases. The CDR3 is 14 amino acids. From germline, CDR1 is DFQATT and CDR2 SNEGSKA (reference sequence). V lost 4 bases and J lost 0; bases outside the gene matches: 5. DNA of the CDR3: TGCAGTGCTAATCGGGAGGGTTTCTCCTACGAGCAGTACTTC. This encodes CSANREGFSYEQYF.

This clone is classed as medium-sized (0.01 to 0.1%). The V and J genes are TRBV28 and TRBJ1-2; D is uncertain. This CDR3 is 11 amino acids long. The ends were cut back, 5 bases at V and 2 bases at J, with 3 bases in the middle. Germline-derived CDR1 and CDR2 are MDHEN and SYDVKM. This CDR3 reads CASSRNYGYTF. The CDR3 coding sequence is TGTGCCAGCAGTCGCAACTATGGCTACACCTTC.

This clone was recorded a few times. This may be a read error: a much more frequent sequence differs by one nucleotide. Other nucleotide sequences in the sample specify the same CDR3. The gene calls are TRBV20-1 and TRBJ2-1; TRBD2 matches at 10 bases. The CDR3 totals 15 residues. Germline-derived CDR1 and CDR2 are DFQATT and SNEGSKA (reference sequence). This chain's CDR3 is CSARALAGSYNEQFF. The CDR3 nucleotides are TGCAGTGCCAGAGCACTAGCGGGGTCCTACAATGAGCAGTTCTTC.

This clone was recorded many times. This chain uses TRBV29-1 with TRBJ2-1; the D is unclear. V was clipped by 5 bases and J by 8 bases, with 13 bases between them. Per germline, CDR1 SQVTM and CDR2 ANQGSEA. The CDR3 runs to 12 residues. As DNA, the CDR3 is TGCAGCGTTCCCAACCCTGGGTATGAGCAGTTCTTC. This sequence encodes CSVPNPGYEQFF.

CDR3: CASSPKGQGGETQYF. DNA of the CDR3: TGTGCCAGCAGCCCAAAGGGACAGGGAGGAGAGACCCAGTACTTC. V gene TRBV7-8 combines with J gene TRBJ2-5, with 9 bases that match TRBD1. CDR1 SGHVS and CDR2 FQNEAQ come from the germline V gene. V gave up 5 bases and J gave up 4 bases; unmatched junction bases: 8. The CDR3 consists of 15 residues.

By sample share, this clone is medium-sized. J is TRBJ2-7 and V is TRBV6-2 or TRBV6-3; D is unresolved. Germline CDR1 reads MNHEY; CDR2 reads SVGEGT. Trimming left V 2 bases short and J 2 bases short, with 4 bases between. This CDR3 region has 12 residues. CDR3 coding DNA: TGTGCCAGCAGTTACCCAACCTACGAGCAGTACTTC. The encoded protein is CASSYPTYEQYF.

This clone was counted ten times or more. This rearrangement joins TRBV20-1 to TRBJ2-1, with TRBD2 matching over 8 bases. V trimming: 4 bases; J trimming: 7 bases; junction bases outside the gene matches: 21. In germline, CDR1 is DFQATT, CDR2 SNEGSKA (reference sequence). CDR3 size: 18 residues. CDR3 coding DNA: TGCAGTGCTACTTTCTCGAGAATAGCGGGATCGGGGGGAAATGAGCAGTTCTTC. This codes for CSATFSRIAGSGGNEQFF.

The table lists this clone with a few counts. One junction end does not reproduce the germline sequence, and a read error may be involved. The gene calls are TRBV7-3 and TRBJ1-6; 8 bases line up with TRBD1. Germline CDR1 and CDR2: SGHTA and FQGTGA. This CDR3 spans 15 amino acids. The CDR3 sequence: CASSETTGDNPPLNF. CDR3 DNA sequence: TGTGCCAGCAGCGAGACGACAGGGGATAATCCACCCCTCAACTTT.

By share, this clone counts as medium-sized. This chain links TRBV20-1 with TRBJ1-1; D might be TRBD1 (6 bases). The V end lost 5 bases, the J end lost 0 bases, and 16 bases lay between the germline ends. The CDR3 contains 15 residues. From germline, CDR1 is DFQATT and CDR2 SNEGSKA (reference sequence). CDR3 nucleotide sequence: TGCAGTGCTTTACAGGGTTGGGGAATGAACACTGAAGCTTTCTTT. Translation: CSALQGWGMNTEAFF.

This clone showed up just a few times. The same CDR3 arises from other DNA sequences in this sample as well. CDR3 residues: CASSGDFTLWGSNEQYF. Here the CDR3 DNA reads TGTGCCAGCAGTGGCGATTTTACCCTATGGGGTAGCAACGAGCAGTACTTC. The chain recombines TRBV28 with TRBJ2-7; no definite D call. Germline CDR1 reads MDHEN; CDR2 reads SYDVKM. The CDR3 loop spans 17 amino acids. V was trimmed by 5 bases and J by 5 bases, leaving 25 bases between them.